This TCR beta chain is drawn from a study of blood T cells in healthy people across ages. Notes on the study in general: Getting older went along with TCR beta diversity per million T cells dropping roughly linearly.

The table lists this clonotype with a few counts. Its antigen is unidentified. The CDR3 runs to 12 residues. Germline V gene data show CDR1 as SQVTM and CDR2 as ANQGSEA. With 7 bases clipped from V and 4 bases from J, the junction kept 4 bases outside the gene matches. Next came a second PCR, run for about 7 to 12 cycles, which used a sample-barcoded 5' primer along with a J-beta primer mix. Researchers report that a template-switch adaptor with 12 random nucleotides tagged each cDNA molecule. MiXCR, applied by TCRdb to the 5' RACE reads, yields one record per CDR3 protein. The sample lists about 680,000 distinct CDR3 sequences, about 52% occurring once.

The sample was blood. The TCR sequence derives from a woman aged 60-70 years in good health. The chain is built from TRBV29-1 and TRBJ2-3; TRBD1 matches 8 bases. The chain's CDR3 is CSGGQGSDTQYF. CDR3 DNA sequence: TGCAGCGGTGGACAGGGATCAGATACGCAGTATTTT.